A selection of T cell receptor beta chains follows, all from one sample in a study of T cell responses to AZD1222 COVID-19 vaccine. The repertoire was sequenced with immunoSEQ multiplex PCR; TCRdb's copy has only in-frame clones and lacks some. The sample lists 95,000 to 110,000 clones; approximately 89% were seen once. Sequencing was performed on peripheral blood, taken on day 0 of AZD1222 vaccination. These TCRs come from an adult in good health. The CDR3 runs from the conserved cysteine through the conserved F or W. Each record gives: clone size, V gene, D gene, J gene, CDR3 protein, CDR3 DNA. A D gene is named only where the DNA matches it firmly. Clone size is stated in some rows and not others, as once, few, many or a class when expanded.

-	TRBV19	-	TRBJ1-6	CASSTFRLGANSPLHF	TGTGCCAGTAGTACCTTCAGACTCGGGGCGAATTCACCCCTCCACTTT
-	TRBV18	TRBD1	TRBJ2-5	CASSISGTGGQKETQYF	TGTGCCAGCTCAATCTCCGGGACAGGAGGCCAGAAGGAGACCCAGTACTTC
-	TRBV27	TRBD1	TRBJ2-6	CASSFGWGQLLSGANVLTF	TGTGCCAGCAGTTTCGGGTGGGGACAGCTCCTCTCTGGGGCCAACGTCCTGACTTTC
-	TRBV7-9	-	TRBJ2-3	CASSRRAEGGAGDTQYF	TGTGCCAGCAGCCGTAGGGCGGAGGGGGGGGCTGGAGATACGCAGTATTTT
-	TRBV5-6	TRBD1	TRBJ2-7	CASSLWDSSYEQYF	TGTGCCAGCAGCTTATGGGACAGCTCCTACGAGCAGTACTTC
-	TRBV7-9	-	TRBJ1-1	CASGRGTEAFF	TGTGCCAGCGGCCGGGGCACTGAAGCTTTCTTT
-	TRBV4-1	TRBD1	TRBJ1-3	CASSHGTGGGDTIYF	TGCGCCAGCAGCCACGGGACAGGGGGTGGTGACACCATATATTTT
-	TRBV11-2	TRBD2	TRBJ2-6	CASSLEGGAGANVLTF	TGTGCCAGCAGCTTAGAGGGAGGGGCTGGGGCCAACGTCCTGACTTTC
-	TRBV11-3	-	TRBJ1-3	CASSSRPGNTIYF	TGTGCCAGCAGCTCCCGTCCTGGAAACACCATATATTTT
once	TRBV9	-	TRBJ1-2	CASSARGGGFNYGYTF	TGTGCCAGCAGCGCCCGGGGAGGGGGTTTTAACTATGGCTACACCTTC
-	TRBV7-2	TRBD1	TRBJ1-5	CATDRGDPSSNQPQHF	TGTGCTACCGACAGGGGCGATCCCTCCAGCAATCAGCCCCAGCATTTT
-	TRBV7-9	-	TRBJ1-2	CASRPGFSGWDYGYTF	TGTGCCAGCAGACCCGGGTTTTCGGGCTGGGACTATGGCTACACCTTC
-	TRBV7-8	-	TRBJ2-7	CASSPPGAEQYF	TGTGCCAGCAGCCCCCCGGGCGCCGAGCAGTACTTC
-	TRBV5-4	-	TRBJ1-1	CASSWSGQNTEAFF	TGTGCCAGCAGCTGGTCGGGACAGAACACTGAAGCTTTCTTT
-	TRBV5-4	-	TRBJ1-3	CASSLAGSGNTIYF	TGTGCCAGCAGCTTGGCGGGGTCAGGAAACACCATATATTTT
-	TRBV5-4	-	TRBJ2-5	CASSLLGGETQYF	TGTGCCAGCAGCCTACTGGGGGGAGAGACCCAGTACTTC
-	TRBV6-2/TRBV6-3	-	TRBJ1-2	CASSYMGSYGYTF	TGTGCCAGCAGTTATATGGGAAGCTATGGCTACACCTTC